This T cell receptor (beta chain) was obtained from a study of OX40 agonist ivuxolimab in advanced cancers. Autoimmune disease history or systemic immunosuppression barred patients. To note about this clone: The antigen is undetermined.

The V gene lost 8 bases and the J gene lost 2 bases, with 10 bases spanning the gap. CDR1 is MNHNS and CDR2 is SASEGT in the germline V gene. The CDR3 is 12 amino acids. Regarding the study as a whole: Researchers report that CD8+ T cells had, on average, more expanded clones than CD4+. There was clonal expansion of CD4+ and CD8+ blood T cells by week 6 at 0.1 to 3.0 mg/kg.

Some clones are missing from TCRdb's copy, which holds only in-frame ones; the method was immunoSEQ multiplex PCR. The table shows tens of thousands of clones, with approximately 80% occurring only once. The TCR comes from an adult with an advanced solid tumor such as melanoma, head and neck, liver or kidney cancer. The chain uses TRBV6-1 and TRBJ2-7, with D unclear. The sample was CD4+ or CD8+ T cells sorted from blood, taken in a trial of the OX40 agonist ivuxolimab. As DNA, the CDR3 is TGTGCCAGCGGTGTATTCACCTACGAGCAGTACTTC. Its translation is CASGVFTYEQYF.